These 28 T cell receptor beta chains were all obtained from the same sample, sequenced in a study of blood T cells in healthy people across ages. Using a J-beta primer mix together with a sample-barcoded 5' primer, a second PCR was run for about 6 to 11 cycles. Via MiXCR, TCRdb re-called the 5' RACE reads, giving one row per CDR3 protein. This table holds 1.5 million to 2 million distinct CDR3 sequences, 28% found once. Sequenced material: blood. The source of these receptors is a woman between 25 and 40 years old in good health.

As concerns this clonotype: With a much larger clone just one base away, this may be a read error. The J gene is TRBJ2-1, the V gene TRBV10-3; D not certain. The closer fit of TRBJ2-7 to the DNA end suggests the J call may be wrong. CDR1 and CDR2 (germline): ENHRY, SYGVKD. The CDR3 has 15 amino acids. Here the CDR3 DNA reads TGTGCCACCCTCGGACGCCAGGACGAGTACAATGAGCAGTACTTC. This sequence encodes CATLGRQDEYNEQYF.

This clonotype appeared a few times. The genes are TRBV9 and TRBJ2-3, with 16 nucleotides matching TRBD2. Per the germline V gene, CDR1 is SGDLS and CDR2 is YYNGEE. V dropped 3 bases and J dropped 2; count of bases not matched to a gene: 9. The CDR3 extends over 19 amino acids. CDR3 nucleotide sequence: TGTGCCAGCAGCGGACCATTAGGGACTAGCGGGGGGGTCACAGATACGCAGTATTTT. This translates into CASSGPLGTSGGVTDTQYF.

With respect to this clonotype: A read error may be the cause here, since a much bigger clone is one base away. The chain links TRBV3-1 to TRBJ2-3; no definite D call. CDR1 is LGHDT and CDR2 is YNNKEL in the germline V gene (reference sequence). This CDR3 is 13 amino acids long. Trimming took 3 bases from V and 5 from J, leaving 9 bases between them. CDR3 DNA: TGTGCCAGCAGCCATCCTGAAGTAGATACGCAGTATTTT. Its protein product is CASSHPEVDTQYF.

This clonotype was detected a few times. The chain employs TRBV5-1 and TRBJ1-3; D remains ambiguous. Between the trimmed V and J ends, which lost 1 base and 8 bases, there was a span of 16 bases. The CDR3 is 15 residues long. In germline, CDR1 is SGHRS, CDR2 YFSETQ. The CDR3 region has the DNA TGCGCCAGCAGCTTGTATCCCGGCGTCGCGGACACCATATATTTT. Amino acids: CASSLYPGVADTIYF.

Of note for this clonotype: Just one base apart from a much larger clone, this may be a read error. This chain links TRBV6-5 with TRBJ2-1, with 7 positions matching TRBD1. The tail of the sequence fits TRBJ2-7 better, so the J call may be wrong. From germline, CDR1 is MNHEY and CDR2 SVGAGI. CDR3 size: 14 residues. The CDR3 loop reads CASSYSGTVNEQYF. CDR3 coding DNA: TGTGCCAGCAGTTACTCTGGGACAGTGAATGAGCAGTACTTC.

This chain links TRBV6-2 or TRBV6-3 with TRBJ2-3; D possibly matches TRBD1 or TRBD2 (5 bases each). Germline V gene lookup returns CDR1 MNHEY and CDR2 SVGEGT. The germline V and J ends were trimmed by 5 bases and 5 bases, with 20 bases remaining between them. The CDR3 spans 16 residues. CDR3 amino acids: CASSPPLGPRGDTQYF. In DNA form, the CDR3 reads TGTGCCAGCAGTCCCCCGCTAGGGCCGAGGGGAGATACGCAGTATTTT.

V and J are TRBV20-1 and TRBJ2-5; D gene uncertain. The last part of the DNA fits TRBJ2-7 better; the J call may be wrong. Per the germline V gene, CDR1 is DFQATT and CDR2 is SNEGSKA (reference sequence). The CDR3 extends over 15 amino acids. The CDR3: CSAREWDNSVSEQYF. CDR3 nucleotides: TGCAGTGCTAGAGAGTGGGATAACAGCGTCTCCGAGCAGTACTTC.

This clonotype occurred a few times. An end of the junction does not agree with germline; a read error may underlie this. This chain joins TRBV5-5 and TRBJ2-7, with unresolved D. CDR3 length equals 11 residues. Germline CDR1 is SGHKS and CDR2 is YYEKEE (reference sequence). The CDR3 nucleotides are TGTGCCAGCAGGCTGGGTTACGGGCAGTACTTC. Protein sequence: CASRLGYGQYF. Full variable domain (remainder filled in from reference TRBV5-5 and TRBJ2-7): DAGVTQSPTHLIKTRGQQVTLRCSPISGHKSVSWYQQVLGQGPQFIFQYYEKEERGRGNFPDRFSARQFPNYSSELNVNALLLGDSALYLCASRLGYGQYFGPGTRLTVT.

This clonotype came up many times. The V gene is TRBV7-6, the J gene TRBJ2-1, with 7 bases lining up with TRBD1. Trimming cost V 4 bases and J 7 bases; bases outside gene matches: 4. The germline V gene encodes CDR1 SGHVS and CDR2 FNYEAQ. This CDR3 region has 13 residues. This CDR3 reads CASSSSQGNEQFF. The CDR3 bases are TGTGCCAGCAGCTCCTCACAGGGGAATGAGCAGTTCTTC.

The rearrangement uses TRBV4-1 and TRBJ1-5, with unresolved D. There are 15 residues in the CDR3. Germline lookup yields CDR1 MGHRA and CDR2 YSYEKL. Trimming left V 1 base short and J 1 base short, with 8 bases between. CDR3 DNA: TGCGCCAGCAGCCAAGGGGCAGACAGCAATCAGCCCCAGCATTTT. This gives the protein CASSQGADSNQPQHF.

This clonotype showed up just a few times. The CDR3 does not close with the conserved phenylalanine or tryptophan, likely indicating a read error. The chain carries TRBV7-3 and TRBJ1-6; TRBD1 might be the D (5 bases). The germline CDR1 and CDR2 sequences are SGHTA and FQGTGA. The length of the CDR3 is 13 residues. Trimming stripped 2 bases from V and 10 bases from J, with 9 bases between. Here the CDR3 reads CASSLGGSSPLHV. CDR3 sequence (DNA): TGTGCCAGCAGCTTAGGGGGTAGCTCACCCCTCCACGTT.

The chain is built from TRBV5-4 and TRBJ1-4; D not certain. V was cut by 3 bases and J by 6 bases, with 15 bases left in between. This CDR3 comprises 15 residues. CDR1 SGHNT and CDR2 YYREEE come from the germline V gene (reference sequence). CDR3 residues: CASSYGPRGDEKLFF. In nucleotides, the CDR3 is TGTGCCAGCAGCTACGGGCCCCGTGGCGATGAAAAACTGTTTTTT.

CDR3 nucleotide sequence: TGCAGTGCTACAAACCGGAGGACTAGCGGGGGGGCCTTAGATACGCAGTATTTT. Translated, it gives CSATNRRTSGGALDTQYF. The chain recombines TRBV20-1 with TRBJ2-3, with 15 bases lining up with TRBD2. Germline V gives CDR1 DFQATT, CDR2 SNEGSKA (reference sequence). This CDR3 region has 18 residues. With V trimmed by 4 bases and J by 5 bases, 13 bases remained unmatched.

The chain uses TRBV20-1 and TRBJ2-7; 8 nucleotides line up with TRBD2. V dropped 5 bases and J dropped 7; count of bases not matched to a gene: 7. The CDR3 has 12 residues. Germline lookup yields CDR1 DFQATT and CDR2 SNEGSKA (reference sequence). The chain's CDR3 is CSAFGLADEQYF. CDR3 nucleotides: TGCAGTGCTTTCGGACTAGCTGATGAGCAGTACTTC.

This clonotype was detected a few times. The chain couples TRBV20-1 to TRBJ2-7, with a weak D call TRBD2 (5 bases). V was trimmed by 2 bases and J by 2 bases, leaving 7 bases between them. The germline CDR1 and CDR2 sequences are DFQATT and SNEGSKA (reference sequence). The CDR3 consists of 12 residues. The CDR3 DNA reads TGCAGTGCTAGATGGGAGACCTACGAGCAGTACTTC. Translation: CSARWETYEQYF.

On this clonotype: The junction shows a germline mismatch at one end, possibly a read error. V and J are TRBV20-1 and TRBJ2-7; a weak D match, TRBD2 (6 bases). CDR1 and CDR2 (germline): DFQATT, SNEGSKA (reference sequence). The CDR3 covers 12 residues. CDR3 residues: CSATGATYEQYF. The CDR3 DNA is TGCAGTGCTACGGGAGCGACCTATGAGCAGTACTTC.

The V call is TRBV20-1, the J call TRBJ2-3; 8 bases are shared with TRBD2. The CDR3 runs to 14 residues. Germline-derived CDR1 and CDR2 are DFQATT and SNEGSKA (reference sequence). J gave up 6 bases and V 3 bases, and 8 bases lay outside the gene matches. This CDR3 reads CSASSGTRGDTQYF. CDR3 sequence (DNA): TGCAGTGCTAGTTCCGGGACTAGAGGGGATACGCAGTATTTT.

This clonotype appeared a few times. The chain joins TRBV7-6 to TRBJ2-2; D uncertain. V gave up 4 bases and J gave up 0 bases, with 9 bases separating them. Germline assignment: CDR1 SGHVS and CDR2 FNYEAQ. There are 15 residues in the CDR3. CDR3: CASSSSPPNTGELFF. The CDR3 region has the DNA TGTGCCAGCAGCTCCAGTCCACCGAACACCGGGGAGCTGTTTTTT.

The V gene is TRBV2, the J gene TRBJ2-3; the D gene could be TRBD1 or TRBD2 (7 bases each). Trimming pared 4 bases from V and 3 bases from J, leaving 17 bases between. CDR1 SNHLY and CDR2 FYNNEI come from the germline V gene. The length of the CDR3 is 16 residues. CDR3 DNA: TGTGCCAGCAGTGTCTTGGGGACAGCGGGGACAGATACGCAGTATTTT. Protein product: CASSVLGTAGTDTQYF.

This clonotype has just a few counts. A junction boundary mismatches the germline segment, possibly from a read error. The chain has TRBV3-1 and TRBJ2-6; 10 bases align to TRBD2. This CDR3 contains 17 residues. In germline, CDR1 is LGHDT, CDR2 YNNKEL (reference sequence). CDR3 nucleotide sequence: TGTGCCAGCAGCTATCTAGCGGGAGTCACTGGGGCCAACGTCCGGACTTTC. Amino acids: CASSYLAGVTGANVRTF.

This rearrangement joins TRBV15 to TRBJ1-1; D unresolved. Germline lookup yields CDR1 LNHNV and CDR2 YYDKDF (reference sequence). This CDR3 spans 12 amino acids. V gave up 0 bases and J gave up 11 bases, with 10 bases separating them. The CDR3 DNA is TGTGCCACCAGCAGAGATCGCCCAGCGGCTTTCTTT. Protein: CATSRDRPAAFF.

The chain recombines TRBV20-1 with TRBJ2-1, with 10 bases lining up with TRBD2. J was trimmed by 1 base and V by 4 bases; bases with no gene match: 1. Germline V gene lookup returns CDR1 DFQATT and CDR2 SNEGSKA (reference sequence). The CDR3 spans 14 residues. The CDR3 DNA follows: TGCAGTGCTATGACTAGCGGGTCCTACAATGAGCAGTTCTTC. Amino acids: CSAMTSGSYNEQFF.

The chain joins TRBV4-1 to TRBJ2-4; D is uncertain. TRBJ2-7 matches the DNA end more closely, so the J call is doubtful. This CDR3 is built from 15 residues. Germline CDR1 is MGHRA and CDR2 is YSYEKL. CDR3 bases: TGCGCCAGCAGCCAGCTGCTGAGCGCGTCCTACGAGCAGTACTTC. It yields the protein CASSQLLSASYEQYF.

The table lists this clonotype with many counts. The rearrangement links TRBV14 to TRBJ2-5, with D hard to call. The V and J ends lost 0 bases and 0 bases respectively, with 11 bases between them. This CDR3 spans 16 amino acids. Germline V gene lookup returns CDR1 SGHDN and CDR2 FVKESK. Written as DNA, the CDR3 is TGTGCCAGCAGCCAAGATTCGTACGCGTACCAAGAGACCCAGTACTTC. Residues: CASSQDSYAYQETQYF.

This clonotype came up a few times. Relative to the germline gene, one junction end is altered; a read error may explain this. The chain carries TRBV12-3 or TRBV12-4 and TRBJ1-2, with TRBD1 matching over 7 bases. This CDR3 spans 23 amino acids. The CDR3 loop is CASRAGQVTLSTNKLQGSGGHTF. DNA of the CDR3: TGTGCCAGCAGGGCCGGACAGGTCACCTTATCTACCAATAAATTACAGGGATCTGGTGGCCACACCTTC.

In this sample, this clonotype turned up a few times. CDR3 in DNA: TGTGCCAGCAGCTTGTTGTCTCTGTACGAGCAGTACTTC. It is translated as CASSLLSLYEQYF. The chain recombines TRBV5-6 with TRBJ2-4; no definite D call. The DNA end lines up better with TRBJ2-7; the J call may be wrong. The CDR3 consists of 13 residues. Germline CDR1 SGHDT, CDR2 YYEEEE.

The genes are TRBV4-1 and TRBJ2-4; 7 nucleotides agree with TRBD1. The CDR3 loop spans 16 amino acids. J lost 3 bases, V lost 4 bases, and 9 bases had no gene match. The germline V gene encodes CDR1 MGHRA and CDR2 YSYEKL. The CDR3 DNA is TGCGCCAGCAGCCCCCGACAGGGTCAGGTCAAAAACATTCAGTACTTC. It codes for CASSPRQGQVKNIQYF.

The CDR3 sequence is CASSQMGKGPNEQFF. CDR3 DNA sequence: TGTGCCAGCAGCCAAATGGGGAAGGGACCCAATGAGCAGTTCTTC. The chain joins TRBV14 to TRBJ2-1, with D perhaps being TRBD1 or TRBD2 (5 bases each). The CDR3 covers 15 residues. V shed 2 bases and J shed 6 bases, with 14 bases lying between them. The germline V gene encodes CDR1 SGHDN and CDR2 FVKESK.